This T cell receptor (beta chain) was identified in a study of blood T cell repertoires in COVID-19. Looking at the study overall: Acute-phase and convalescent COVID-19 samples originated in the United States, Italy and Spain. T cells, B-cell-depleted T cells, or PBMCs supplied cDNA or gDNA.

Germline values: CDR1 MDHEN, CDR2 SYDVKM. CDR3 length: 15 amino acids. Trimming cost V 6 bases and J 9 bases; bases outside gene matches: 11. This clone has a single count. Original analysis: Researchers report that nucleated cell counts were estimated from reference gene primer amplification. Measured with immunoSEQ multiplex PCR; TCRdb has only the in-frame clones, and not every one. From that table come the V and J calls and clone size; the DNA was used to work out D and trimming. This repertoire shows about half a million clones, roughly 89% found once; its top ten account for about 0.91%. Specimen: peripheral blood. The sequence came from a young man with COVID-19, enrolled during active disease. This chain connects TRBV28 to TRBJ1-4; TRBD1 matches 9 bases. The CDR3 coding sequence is TGTGCCAGCAGCCCCAATCCGGGACAGGGCCAAAAACTGTTTTTT. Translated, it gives CASSPNPGQGQKLFF.